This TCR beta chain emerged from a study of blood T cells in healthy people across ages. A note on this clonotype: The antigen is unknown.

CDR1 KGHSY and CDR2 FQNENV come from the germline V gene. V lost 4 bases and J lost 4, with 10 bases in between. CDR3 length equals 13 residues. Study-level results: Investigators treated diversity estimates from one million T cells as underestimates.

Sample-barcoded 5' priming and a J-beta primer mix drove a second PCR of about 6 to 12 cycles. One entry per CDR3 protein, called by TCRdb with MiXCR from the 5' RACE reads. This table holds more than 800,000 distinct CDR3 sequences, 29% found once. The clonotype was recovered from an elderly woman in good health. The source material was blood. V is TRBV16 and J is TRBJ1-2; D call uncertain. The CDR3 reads CASSRDQSYGYTF. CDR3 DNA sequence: TGTGCCAGCAGCCGCGATCAGAGCTATGGCTACACCTTC.